This T cell receptor beta chain stems from a study of blood T cell repertoires in COVID-19. The overall study: Donors in the United States, Italy and Spain gave samples during acute or convalescent COVID-19.

In the authors' workflow: For nucleated cells, counts were estimated from reference gene primer amplification. Data came from immunoSEQ multiplex PCR; TCRdb stores just in-frame clones and leaves some out. Clone size and the V and J calls come from that table; the DNA yielded D and trimming. The sample comprises fewer than 100,000 clones, roughly 77% of which are singletons, and approximately 22% rests with the top ten. Trimming took 2 bases from V and 3 from J, leaving 10 bases between them. From germline, CDR1 is SNHLY and CDR2 FYNNEI. CDR3 length equals 14 residues. This receptor was obtained from a human donor in a cohort sampled during active COVID-19. The chain joins TRBV2 to TRBJ1-1; maybe TRBD1 (5 bases). The specimen sequenced was peripheral blood. The CDR3, as DNA: TGTGCCAGCAGTGAATTGGGGGGATACACTGAAGCTTTCTTT. This codes for CASSELGGYTEAFF.